This entry concerns a single TCR beta chain. Its antigen remains undetermined. No much larger clone is present one base from it, and per-base qualities are unavailable. The source of the sample is a study of T cell changes during pregnancy in multiple sclerosis (dated by TCRdb to the late 2010s). Describing the broader study: The study examined how the T cell repertoire changed over the course of pregnancy in women with multiple sclerosis.

Receptors were amplified or captured by the immunoSEQ multiplex PCR assay. The table comes from immuneACCESS by way of TCRdb, which keeps in-frame sequences with V and J called. Part of the clones is missing from these tables; in studies checked, under half for an unresolved V gene and the rest for unknown reasons. The sample has approximately 93,000 clones on record, more than 85% of them singletons. The ten largest clones represent under 2% of the sample. Its CDR3 holds 13 amino acids, cysteine through phenylalanine. Only the CDR3 portion is preserved as DNA: 39 bases, with reading frame beginning at the first base. V is cut by 4 bases and J by 4 bases, and the space between the germline ends is 11 bases. Reading the germline V gene gives CDR1 SGHRS and CDR2 YFSETQ.

Source: peripheral blood, taken in the first trimester of pregnancy. This TCR came from a female donor in good health, enrolled as a control in a pregnancy study. The chain uses TRBV5-1 and TRBJ1-2, with the D gene not confidently named. CDR3 region: CASSPVPSYGYTF. The DNA reads TGCGCCAGCAGCCCGGTTCCTTCCTATGGCTACACCTTC.